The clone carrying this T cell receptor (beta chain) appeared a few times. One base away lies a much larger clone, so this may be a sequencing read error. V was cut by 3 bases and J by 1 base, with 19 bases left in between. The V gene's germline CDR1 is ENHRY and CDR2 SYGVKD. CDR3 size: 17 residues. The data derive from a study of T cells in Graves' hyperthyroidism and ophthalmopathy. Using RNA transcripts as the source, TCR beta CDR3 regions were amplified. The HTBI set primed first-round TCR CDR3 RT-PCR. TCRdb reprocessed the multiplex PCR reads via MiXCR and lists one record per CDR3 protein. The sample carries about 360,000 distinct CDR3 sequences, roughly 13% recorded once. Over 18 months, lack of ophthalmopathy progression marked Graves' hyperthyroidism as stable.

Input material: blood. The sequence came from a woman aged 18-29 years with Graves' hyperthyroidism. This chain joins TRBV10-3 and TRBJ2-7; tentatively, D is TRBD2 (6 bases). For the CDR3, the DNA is TGTGCCATCAGTGACCCGACGGGGAGGTTAGGATCCTACGAGCAGTACTTC. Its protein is CAISDPTGRLGSYEQYF.